This is a list of T cell receptor beta chains from one sample in a study of shared clonotypes between healthy human individuals. Data came from immunoSEQ multiplex PCR; TCRdb stores just in-frame clones and leaves some out. The sample shows about 1.5 million clones, roughly 96% of them seen only once. The specimen sequenced was naive CD4+ T cells sorted from blood. Every receptor here comes from a man between 25 and 39 years old in good health. Each CDR3 is given with its conserved first and last residue. Fields, in order: clone size, V gene, J gene, D gene, CDR3 DNA, CDR3 protein. D genes are given only for firm matches. For some rows the clone size is stated as once, few or many, or as a class when expanded; others skip it.

.	TRBV7-2	TRBJ2-5	TRBD1	TGTGCCAGCAGCGCAGGGACAGGGAGGGAGACCCAGTACTTC	CASSAGTGRETQYF
.	TRBV5-1	TRBJ2-1	TRBD2	TGCGCCAGCAGCTTGCCTAGCGGGAGTACCGCCTACAATGAGCAGTTCTTC	CASSLPSGSTAYNEQFF
once	TRBV18	TRBJ2-7	TRBD2	TGTGCCAGCTCACCACCTGGCGGGAGCTCCTACGAGCAGTACTTC	CASSPPGGSSYEQYF
once	TRBV14	TRBJ1-1	.	TGTGCCAGCAGCCAACTGGGGGGCGGCACTGAAGCTTTCTTT	CASSQLGGGTEAFF
.	TRBV5-1	TRBJ2-2	TRBD2	TGCGCCAGCACCCCGAGGACTAGCGGCACCGGGGAGCTGTTTTTT	CASTPRTSGTGELFF
.	TRBV4-1	TRBJ2-1	.	TGCGCCAGCAGCGGGACCGGGGACAATGAGCAGTTCTTC	CASSGTGDNEQFF
.	TRBV27	TRBJ2-7	TRBD2	TGTGCCAGCAGTAGAATGACTAGCGGGAGATCCTACGAGCAGTACTTC	CASSRMTSGRSYEQYF
.	TRBV30	TRBJ1-2	.	TGTGCCTGGGGCAGGCGGACAGCGTATGGCTACACCTTC	CAWGRRTAYGYTF
.	TRBV18	TRBJ2-7	.	TGTGCCAGCTCACCAGGGGTCCTAGCCTACGAGCAGTACTTC	CASSPGVLAYEQYF
.	TRBV5-1	TRBJ2-5	.	TGCGCCAGCAGCTTGGGAGGGTTGCAAGAGACCCAGTACTTC	CASSLGGLQETQYF
.	TRBV27	TRBJ2-7	.	TGTGCCAGCAGTTTCCAGGGAGCCTACGAGCAGTACTTC	CASSFQGAYEQYF
.	TRBV10-2	TRBJ1-2	.	TGCGCCAGCTCCCAGCATTATGGCTACACCTTC	CASSQHYGYTF
.	TRBV5-1	TRBJ2-1	TRBD1	TGCGCCAGCAGCTTCCGGGACAGCCGGAACAATGAGCAGTTCTTC	CASSFRDSRNNEQFF
.	TRBV5-1	TRBJ2-3	.	TGCGCCAGCAGCTTACCTAGCACAGATACGCAGTATTTT	CASSLPSTDTQYF
.	TRBV7-9	TRBJ1-3	.	TGTGCCAGCAGCTTAGATACCCGAGTCTCTGGAAACACCATATATTTT	CASSLDTRVSGNTIYF
once	TRBV7-9	TRBJ2-4	TRBD1	TGTGCCAGCAGCGGCCGTGGGGACCCAGGGGGCGTCAGGTACTTC	CASSGRGDPGGVRYF
few	TRBV19	TRBJ2-5	.	TGTGCCAGTAGCAAGATCAAATGGGAGACCCAGTACTTC	CASSKIKWETQYF
.	TRBV6-1	TRBJ2-5	.	TGTGCCAGCACTCGGACACAAGAGACCCAGTACTTC	CASTRTQETQYF
.	TRBV30	TRBJ1-4	TRBD1	TGTGCCTGGAGTAAACCGGGACAGGTACATGCAACTAATGAAAAACTGTTTTTT	CAWSKPGQVHATNEKLFF
.	TRBV6-5	TRBJ2-5	.	TGTGCCAGCAGTCGGCTTGGCAGGGAAGAGACCCAGTACTTC	CASSRLGREETQYF
.	TRBV7-3	TRBJ2-7	TRBD2	TGTGCCAGCAGCCCCTCAGGTAGCGGGAGTTACGAGCAGTACTTC	CASSPSGSGSYEQYF
.	TRBV28	TRBJ1-2	TRBD1	TGTGCCACCCTCGACAGGGGAGCTAACTATGGCTACACCTTC	CATLDRGANYGYTF
.	TRBV5-8	TRBJ2-1	.	TGTGCCAGCAGCCCCCGCGGGGGACAGGAATATGAGCAGTTCTTC	CASSPRGGQEYEQFF
.	TRBV7-9	TRBJ2-2	TRBD2	TGTGCCAGCAGCTTGGGGACTAGCGGGAGGGCCGGCGGCGGGGAGCTGTTTTTT	CASSLGTSGRAGGGELFF